This TCR beta chain was documented in a study of cytomegalovirus exposure and HLA in healthy donors. Broader study findings: As a later analysis showed, a missense DCLRE1C variant was linked to trimming of TCR beta V- and J-genes. Presence/absence analyses took donor sequencing depth as roughly uniform. Some segments of the V type, notably TRBV6-2 and TRBV6-3, were excluded as indistinguishable.

The donors comprised healthy bone marrow donors. V trimming: 3 bases; J trimming: 8 bases; junction bases outside the gene matches: 12. CDR3 length: 15 amino acids. CDR1 LNHDA and CDR2 SQIVND come from the germline V gene (reference sequence). The PCR had 60 Vbeta and 13 Jbeta primers. Only in-frame clones appear in the TCRdb table, and some are missing; sequencing was by immunoSEQ multiplex PCR. This table holds more than 80,000 clones, 65% to 80% found once. This clone was found once. Its antigen is still unknown. The sample taken for sequencing was PBMCs. This receptor was identified in a man between 60 and 70 years old in good health and CMV-seronegative. V gene TRBV19 combines with J gene TRBJ1-2; 7 bases are a match to TRBD1. As DNA, the CDR3 is TGTGCCAGTAGTATGGCAATCGACAGGGAAGGAGGCTACACCTTC. This encodes CASSMAIDREGGYTF. The entire variable domain, with the rest obtained from reference TRBV19 and TRBJ1-2, is as follows: DGGITQSPKYLFRKEGQNVTLSCEQNLNHDAMYWYRQDPGQGLRLIYYSQIVNDFQKGDIAEGYSVSREKKESFPLTVTSAQKNPTAFYLCASSMAIDREGGYTFGSGTRLTVV.